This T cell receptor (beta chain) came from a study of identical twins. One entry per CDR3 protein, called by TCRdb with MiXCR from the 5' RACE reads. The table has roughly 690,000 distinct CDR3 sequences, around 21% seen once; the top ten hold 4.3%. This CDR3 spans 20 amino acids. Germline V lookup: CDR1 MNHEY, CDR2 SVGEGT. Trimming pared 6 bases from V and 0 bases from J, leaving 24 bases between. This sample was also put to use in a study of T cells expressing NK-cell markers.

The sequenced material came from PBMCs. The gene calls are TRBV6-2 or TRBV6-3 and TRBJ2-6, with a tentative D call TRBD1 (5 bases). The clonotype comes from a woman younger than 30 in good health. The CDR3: CASRKLRVSQRFSGANVLTF. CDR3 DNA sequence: TGTGCCAGCAGAAAGCTCAGGGTATCTCAACGATTCTCTGGGGCCAACGTCCTGACTTTC.